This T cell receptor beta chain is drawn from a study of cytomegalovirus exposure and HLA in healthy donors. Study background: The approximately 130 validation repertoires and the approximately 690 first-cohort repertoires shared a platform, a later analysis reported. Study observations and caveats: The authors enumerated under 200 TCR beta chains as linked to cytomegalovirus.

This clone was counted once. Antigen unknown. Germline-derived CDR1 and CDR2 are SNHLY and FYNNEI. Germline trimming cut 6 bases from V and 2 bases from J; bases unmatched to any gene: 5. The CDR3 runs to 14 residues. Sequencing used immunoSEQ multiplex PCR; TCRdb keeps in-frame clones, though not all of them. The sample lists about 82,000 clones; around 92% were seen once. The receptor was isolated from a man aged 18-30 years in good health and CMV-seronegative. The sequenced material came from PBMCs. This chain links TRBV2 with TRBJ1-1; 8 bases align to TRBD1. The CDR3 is CASRLTGANTEAFF. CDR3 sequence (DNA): TGTGCCAGCAGGTTGACAGGGGCTAACACTGAAGCTTTCTTT.